Shown below are 10 T cell receptor beta chains from a single sample sequenced in a study of identical twins. TCRdb used MiXCR to reprocess the 5' RACE reads, holding one entry per CDR3 protein. The table records 150,000 or so distinct CDR3 sequences, roughly 3.3% of them present only once. The material sequenced was memory T cells sorted from blood. The origin of the receptors is a man aged 18 to 29 in good health.

This clonotype was recorded at least ten times. The chain carries TRBV3-1 and TRBJ2-1, with TRBD1 matching 10 bases. Germline V lookup: CDR1 LGHDT, CDR2 YNNKEL (reference sequence). V lost 1 base to trimming and J lost 8 bases; unmatched junction nucleotides: 8. There are 16 residues in the CDR3. Written as DNA, the CDR3 is TGTGCCAGCAGCCAAGCACCCTCGGGACAGGGGCATGAGCAGTTCTTC. This gives the protein CASSQAPSGQGHEQFF.

This clonotype appeared many times. The genes are TRBV28 and TRBJ2-7, with D possibly matching TRBD1 (6 bases). CDR3 length equals 13 residues. Germline CDR1 MDHEN, CDR2 SYDVKM. V lost 6 bases to trimming and J lost 3 bases, with 12 bases between them. CDR3 sequence (DNA): TGTGCCAGCAGCACAGGGTTTCTCTACGAGCAGTACTTC. Encoded protein: CASSTGFLYEQYF.

This clonotype was detected ten times or more. The chain employs TRBV4-1 and TRBJ2-1; 10 nucleotides match TRBD2. J was trimmed by 8 bases and V by 0 bases; bases with no gene match: 4. The CDR3 covers 15 residues. Germline loops: CDR1 MGHRA, CDR2 YSYEKL. CDR3 loop: CASSQEAGGPYEQFF. CDR3 coding DNA: TGCGCCAGCAGCCAAGAAGCGGGAGGGCCATATGAGCAGTTCTTC.

This clonotype has ten or more counts. This chain uses TRBV28 with TRBJ2-7; D tentatively fits TRBD1 or TRBD2 (5 bases each). The CDR3 loop spans 15 amino acids. The ends were cut back, 6 bases at V and 2 bases at J, with 17 bases in the middle. Germline values: CDR1 MDHEN, CDR2 SYDVKM. The CDR3 bases are TGTGCCAGCAGCCCTCGGGACGGCCGAACCTACGAGCAGTACTTC. The encoded protein is CASSPRDGRTYEQYF.

This clonotype was observed at least ten times. This chain joins TRBV7-8 and TRBJ2-1, with 8 positions matching TRBD2. V trimming: 4 bases; J trimming: 8 bases; junction bases outside the gene matches: 13. CDR1 and CDR2 from the germline V gene are SGHVS and FQNEAQ. This CDR3 has 16 residues. CDR3 nucleotide sequence: TGTGCCAGCAGCTCCGCCGGGACTAGTTGGATGGATGAGCAGTTCTTC. Protein product: CASSSAGTSWMDEQFF.

This clonotype was picked up many times. The V gene is TRBV20-1, the J gene TRBJ2-5; 9 positions agree with TRBD2. This CDR3 comprises 13 residues. The germline gives CDR1 DFQATT, CDR2 SNEGSKA (reference sequence). V was pared by 2 bases and J by 7 bases, with 5 bases of the junction left unmatched. CDR3 region: CSARLAGSVTQYF. For the CDR3, the DNA is TGCAGTGCTAGACTAGCGGGATCGGTGACCCAGTACTTC.

The sample holds many counts of this clonotype. CDR3 bases: TGTGCCAGCTCACCAGGGGGCGGAAACATTCAGTACTTC. It codes for CASSPGGGNIQYF. The gene calls are TRBV18 and TRBJ2-4; D might be TRBD1 (6 bases). V was pared by 2 bases and J by 6 bases, with 8 bases between. Germline V gene sequence: CDR1 KGHSH, CDR2 LQKENI. This CDR3 spans 13 amino acids.

This clonotype was recorded at least ten times. The chain employs TRBV21-1 and TRBJ1-1; no check of the table's D call, TRBD1, against the DNA was made. TRBV21-1 is noted as a pseudogene. There are 15 residues in the CDR3. The DNA of the CDR3 is TGTGCCAGCAGCCGCACAGGGGTGTGGAACACTGAAGCTTTCTTT. This translates into CASSRTGVWNTEAFF.

This clonotype has ten or more counts. The J gene is TRBJ1-5, the V gene TRBV7-2, with D possibly matching TRBD1 (6 bases). The CDR3 spans 15 residues. Looked up from germline, CDR1 is SGHTA and CDR2 is FQGNSA. V was pared by 7 bases and J by 1 base, with 14 bases between. The CDR3 loop is CASIPTGLSNQPQHF. DNA for the CDR3: TGTGCCAGCATCCCGACAGGACTGAGCAATCAGCCCCAGCATTTT.

This clonotype was seen repeatedly, ten times or more. CDR3 protein: CARRDRVVVLYQGKTDTQYF. Written as DNA, the CDR3 is TGTGCCAGAAGGGACAGAGTGGTCGTCCTTTATCAAGGAAAAACAGATACGCAGTATTTT. The rearrangement links TRBV6-4 to TRBJ2-3; 7 bases are shared with TRBD1. The CDR3 loop spans 20 amino acids. The V segment lost 9 bases and the J segment 3 bases; nucleotides outside the gene matches: 27. Germline lookup yields CDR1 MRHNA and CDR2 SNTAGT.